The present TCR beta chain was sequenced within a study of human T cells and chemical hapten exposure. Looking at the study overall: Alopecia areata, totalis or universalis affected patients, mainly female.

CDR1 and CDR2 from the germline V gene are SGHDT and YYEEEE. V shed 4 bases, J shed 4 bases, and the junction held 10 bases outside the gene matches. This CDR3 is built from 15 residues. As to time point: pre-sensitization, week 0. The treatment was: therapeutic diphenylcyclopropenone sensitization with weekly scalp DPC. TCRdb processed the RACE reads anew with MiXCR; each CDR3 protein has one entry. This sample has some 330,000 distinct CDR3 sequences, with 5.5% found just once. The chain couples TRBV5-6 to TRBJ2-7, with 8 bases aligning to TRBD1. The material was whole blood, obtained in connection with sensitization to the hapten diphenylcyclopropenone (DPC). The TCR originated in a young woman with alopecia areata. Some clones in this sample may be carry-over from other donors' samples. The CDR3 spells CASSRGRDRSYEQYF. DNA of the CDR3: TGTGCCAGCAGCCGCGGCCGGGACAGGAGTTACGAGCAGTACTTC.